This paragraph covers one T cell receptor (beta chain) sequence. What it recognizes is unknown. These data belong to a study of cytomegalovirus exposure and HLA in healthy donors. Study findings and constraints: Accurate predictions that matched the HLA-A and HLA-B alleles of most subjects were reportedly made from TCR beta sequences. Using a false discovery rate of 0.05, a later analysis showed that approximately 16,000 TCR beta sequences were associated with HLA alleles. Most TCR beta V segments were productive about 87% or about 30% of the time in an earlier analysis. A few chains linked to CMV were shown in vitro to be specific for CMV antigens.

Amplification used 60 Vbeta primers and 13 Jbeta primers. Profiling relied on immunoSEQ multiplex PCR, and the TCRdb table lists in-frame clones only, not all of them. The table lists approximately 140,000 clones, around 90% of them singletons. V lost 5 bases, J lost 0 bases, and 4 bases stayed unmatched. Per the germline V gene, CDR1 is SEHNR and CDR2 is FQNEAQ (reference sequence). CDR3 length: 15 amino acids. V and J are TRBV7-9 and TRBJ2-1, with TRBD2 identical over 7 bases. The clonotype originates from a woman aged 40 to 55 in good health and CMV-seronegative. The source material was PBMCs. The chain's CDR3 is CASSEGGSSYNEQFF. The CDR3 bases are TGTGCCAGCAGCGAGGGAGGGAGCTCCTACAATGAGCAGTTCTTC. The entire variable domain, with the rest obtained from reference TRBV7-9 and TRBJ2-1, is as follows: DTGVSQNPRHKITKRGQNVTFRCDPISEHNRLYWYRQTLGQGPEFLTYFQNEAQLEKSRLLSDRFSAERPKGSFSTLEIQRTEQGDSAMYLCASSEGGSSYNEQFFGPGTRLTVL.